The table lists the clone carrying this T cell receptor (beta chain) with a few counts. Its specificity is unknown. This PCR relied on a set of 60 Vbeta primers and 13 Jbeta primers. Libraries were prepared by immunoSEQ multiplex PCR; TCRdb keeps only in-frame clonotypes and omits some of them. Of over 150,000 clones listed, roughly four fifths were seen once; the top ten hold over 1.1%. Germline values: CDR1 MNHEY, CDR2 SVGAGI. Trimming removed 6 bases at V and 3 bases at J, with 15 bases between. The CDR3 runs 15 residues. The source of the sample is a study of cytomegalovirus exposure and HLA in healthy donors. The wider study: Earlier results showed approximately 110 million unique TCR beta sequences derived from roughly 180 million T cells.

Notes on the study in general: For most subjects, TCR beta sequences were reported to predict HLA-A and HLA-B alleles with accuracy. V- and J-gene trimming of TCR beta was linked (in a later analysis) to a missense DCLRE1C variant. A later analysis reportedly identified an Asian-associated ancestry cluster as carrying fewer N-insertions than the approximately 620-donor mean.

This chain links TRBV6-5 with TRBJ2-1, with a possible D match to TRBD1 (6 bases). The sequencing input was PBMCs. This TCR was sampled from a man between 18 and 35 years old in good health and CMV-seronegative. CDR3 residues: CASSRRQVGYNEQFF. The CDR3 DNA is TGTGCCAGCAGCCGCCGACAGGTGGGCTACAATGAGCAGTTCTTC.